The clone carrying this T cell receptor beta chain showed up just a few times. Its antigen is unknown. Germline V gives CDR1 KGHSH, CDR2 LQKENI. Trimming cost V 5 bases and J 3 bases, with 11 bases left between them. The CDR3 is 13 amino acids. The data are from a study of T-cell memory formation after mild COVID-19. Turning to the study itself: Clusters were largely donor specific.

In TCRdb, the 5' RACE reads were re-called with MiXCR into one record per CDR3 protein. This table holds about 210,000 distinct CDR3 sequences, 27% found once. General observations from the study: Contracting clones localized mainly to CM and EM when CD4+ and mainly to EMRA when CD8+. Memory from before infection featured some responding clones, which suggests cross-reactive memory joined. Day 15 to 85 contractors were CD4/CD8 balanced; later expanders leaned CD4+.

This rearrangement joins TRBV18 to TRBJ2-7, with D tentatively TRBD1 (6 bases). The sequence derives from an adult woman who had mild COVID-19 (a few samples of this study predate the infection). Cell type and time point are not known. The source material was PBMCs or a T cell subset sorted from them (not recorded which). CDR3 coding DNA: TGTGCCAGCTCAGTGGGGGCCAACTACGAGCAGTACTTC. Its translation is CASSVGANYEQYF.